Shown below are 28 T cell receptor beta chains from a single sample sequenced in a study of cytomegalovirus exposure and HLA in healthy donors. The PCR had 60 Vbeta and 13 Jbeta primers. Clones were sequenced by immunoSEQ multiplex PCR, and TCRdb holds only the in-frame ones, with some missing. The profile shows under 110,000 clones, about three quarters of them singletons. Sequenced material: PBMCs. The receptors were sampled from a boy aged 10-17 years in good health and CMV-seronegative.

This clone was counted only a few times. The CDR3 bases are TGTGCCAGTAGTATACCGTTACTTAGCAATCAGCCCCAGCATTTT. Translating gives CASSIPLLSNQPQHF. The rearrangement uses TRBV19 and TRBJ1-5; no definite D call. This CDR3 is built from 15 residues. Germline CDR1 LNHDA, CDR2 SQIVND (reference sequence). The V end was cut by 2 bases, the J end by 0 bases, with 8 bases between.

This chain's CDR3 is CASGTSGSAGNEQFF. The CDR3 DNA reads TGTGCCAGCGGGACTAGCGGGAGTGCGGGTAATGAGCAGTTCTTC. The V and J genes are TRBV2 and TRBJ2-1, with TRBD2 matching over 14 bases. V gave up 8 bases and J gave up 7 bases; unmatched junction bases: 7. Germline-derived CDR1 and CDR2 are SNHLY and FYNNEI. The CDR3 runs to 15 residues.

About this clone: The junction and the germline gene differ at one end; a read error may be behind it. The chain recombines TRBV7-7 with TRBJ2-7; TRBD2 agrees at 10 bases. Germline V gene data show CDR1 as SSHAT and CDR2 as FNYEAQ (reference sequence). The CDR3 runs 14 residues. CDR3 nucleotide sequence: TGTGCTAGCAGCTTAGGGACTAGCGCCGTGAAGCAGTACTTC. It is translated as CASSLGTSAVKQYF.

The rearrangement joins TRBV11-2 to TRBJ1-1; D is possibly TRBD1 (6 bases). The germline gives CDR1 SGHAT, CDR2 FQNNGV. V gave up 5 bases and J gave up 5 bases, with 15 bases separating them. The CDR3 has 14 residues. The CDR3 loop is CASSHGRGGTEAFF. The CDR3 nucleotides read TGTGCCAGCAGCCACGGGAGGGGGGGGACTGAAGCTTTCTTT.

This clone was observed once. The V call is TRBV29-1, the J call TRBJ2-1, with 7 bases that match TRBD2. The V segment lost 6 bases and the J segment 4 bases; nucleotides outside the gene matches: 9. Germline lookup yields CDR1 SQVTM and CDR2 ANQGSEA. The CDR3 has 14 residues. The CDR3 sequence is CSVSGGGKYNEQFF. Written as DNA, the CDR3 is TGCAGCGTATCGGGCGGGGGTAAATACAATGAGCAGTTCTTC.

The chain has TRBV29-1 and TRBJ2-3; TRBD1 is a possible D gene (6 bases). The CDR3 spans 12 residues. V gave up 6 bases and J gave up 3 bases, with 10 bases separating them. Germline CDR1 SQVTM, CDR2 ANQGSEA. The CDR3 region has the DNA TGCAGCGTAGACACAGGGACAGATACGCAGTATTTT. Amino acid sequence: CSVDTGTDTQYF.

This rearrangement joins TRBV5-1 to TRBJ2-7, with 11 bases identical to TRBD2. Losses at the gene ends were 5 bases for V and 4 bases for J; bases not matched to a gene: 8. This CDR3 comprises 15 residues. Germline CDR1 reads SGHRS; CDR2 reads YFSETQ. The CDR3 nucleotides read TGCGCCAGCAGTTCCGGGACTAGCGGATCGTACGAGCAGTACTTC. Residues: CASSSGTSGSYEQYF.

V is TRBV28 and J is TRBJ1-1; a possible D gene is TRBD1 (5 bases). V was trimmed by 5 bases and J by 4 bases, leaving 11 bases between them. Germline V gene lookup returns CDR1 MDHEN and CDR2 SYDVKM. The CDR3 has 13 residues. CDR3 amino acids: CASSGAPSTEAFF. The DNA of the CDR3 is TGTGCCAGCAGTGGGGCTCCAAGCACTGAAGCTTTCTTT.

CDR3 loop: CAIRSGDRGTGELFF. The CDR3 DNA reads as TGTGCCATCAGATCCGGAGACAGGGGCACCGGGGAGCTGTTTTTT. The chain joins TRBV10-3 to TRBJ2-2; 8 nucleotides match TRBD1. With V trimmed by 6 bases and J by 4 bases, 7 bases remained unmatched. The CDR3 has 15 amino acids. Germline lookup yields CDR1 ENHRY and CDR2 SYGVKD.

The chain joins TRBV11-3 to TRBJ2-1; 16 bases are shared with TRBD2. V dropped 6 bases and J dropped 0; count of bases not matched to a gene: 8. The CDR3 is 19 residues long. In germline, CDR1 is SGHNT, CDR2 YENEEA. CDR3 region: CASSHEGLAGGSSYNEQFF. CDR3 sequence (DNA): TGTGCCAGCAGTCATGAGGGACTAGCGGGAGGGAGCTCCTACAATGAGCAGTTCTTC.

As to this clone: The identical CDR3 is also encoded by other nucleotide sequences in the sample. The chain recombines TRBV5-1 with TRBJ2-2; D unclear. Germline CDR1 reads SGHRS; CDR2 reads YFSETQ. Trimming cost V 3 bases and J 2 bases, with 5 bases left between them. There are 13 residues in the CDR3. This CDR3 reads CASSSQNTGELFF. The CDR3 coding sequence is TGCGCCAGCAGCTCCCAAAACACCGGGGAGCTGTTTTTT.

The chain combines TRBV6-6 with TRBJ1-3; no clear D. This CDR3 has 13 residues. Per germline, CDR1 MNHNY and CDR2 SVGAGI (reference sequence). The V gene lost 2 bases and the J gene lost 2 bases, with 4 bases spanning the gap. The CDR3 region is CASSYLTGNTIYF. CDR3 nucleotides: TGTGCCAGCAGTTACCTTACTGGAAACACCATATATTTT.

This chain links TRBV28 with TRBJ2-2; D gene uncertain. The germline gives CDR1 MDHEN, CDR2 SYDVKM. There are 17 residues in the CDR3. Trimming pared 4 bases from V and 2 bases from J, leaving 17 bases between. The CDR3 reads CASSSPVVAGNTGELFF. DNA for the CDR3: TGTGCCAGCAGTTCCCCGGTAGTAGCCGGAAACACCGGGGAGCTGTTTTTT.

The rearrangement uses TRBV4-3 and TRBJ2-7; the match to TRBD2 covers 14 bases. Looked up from germline, CDR1 is LGHNA and CDR2 is YSLEER. V lost 0 bases, J lost 5 bases, and 3 bases stayed unmatched. CDR3 length: 16 residues. CDR3 region: CASSQDWTSGGNEQYF. CDR3 nucleotide sequence: TGCGCCAGCAGCCAAGATTGGACTAGCGGGGGGAACGAGCAGTACTTC.

CDR3 region: CASSARENGGYEQYF. In DNA, the CDR3 is TGTGCCAGCAGCGCGCGGGAGAATGGGGGGTACGAGCAGTACTTC. V usage is TRBV9 and J usage is TRBJ2-7, with 7 bases matching TRBD2. The junction had 10 bases not matched to a gene; V was cut back by 3 bases and J by 4 bases. The germline CDR1 and CDR2 sequences are SGDLS and YYNGEE. This CDR3 has 15 amino acids.

CDR3 sequence: CASSEMGGQAVWGYTF. The DNA of the CDR3 is TGTGCCAGCAGTGAAATGGGGGGGCAGGCAGTATGGGGCTACACCTTC. The chain is built from TRBV6-1 and TRBJ1-2; D is perhaps TRBD1 (6 bases). This CDR3 has 16 residues. Between the trimmed V and J ends, which lost 2 bases and 8 bases, there was a span of 21 bases. Germline-derived CDR1 and CDR2 are MNHNS and SASEGT.

Note on this clone: The junction and the germline gene differ at one end; a read error may be behind it. This chain connects TRBV15 to TRBJ1-5, with 8 bases that match TRBD1. The CDR3 is made up of 16 amino acids. From germline, CDR1 is LNHNV and CDR2 YYDKDF (reference sequence). CDR3 sequence: CATRRGGTGINQPQHF. CDR3 nucleotides: TGTGCCACCAGGAGAGGAGGGACAGGAATCAATCAGCCCCAGCATTTT.

This clone was counted between two and nine times. The chain carries TRBV7-8 and TRBJ1-1; D is unresolved. The V gene's germline CDR1 is SGHVS and CDR2 FQNEAQ. Trimming shortened V by 5 bases and J by 5 bases, and 18 bases separated the two germline ends. This CDR3 is built from 15 residues. CDR3 residues: CASSPKRERRTEAFF. In DNA form, the CDR3 reads TGTGCCAGCAGCCCTAAACGGGAGAGGAGGACTGAAGCTTTCTTT. The full variable domain, its missing parts supplied by reference TRBV7-8 and TRBJ1-1, is GAGVSQSPRYKVAKRGQDVALRCDPISGHVSLFWYQQALGQGPEFLTYFQNEAQLDKSGLPSDRFFAERPEGSVSTLKIQRTQQEDSAVYLCASSPKRERRTEAFFGQGTRLTVV.

This clone was found a few times. The J gene is TRBJ1-3, the V gene TRBV5-1; 8 bases are shared with TRBD1. Trimming removed 4 bases from V and 4 bases from J; junction bases left unmatched: 4. Germline CDR1 reads SGHRS; CDR2 reads YFSETQ. The CDR3 extends over 14 amino acids. CDR3 nucleotide sequence: TGCGCCAGCAGCCCCGGACAGGGAGGAAACACCATATATTTT. Its protein product is CASSPGQGGNTIYF. Combining the CDR3 with reference TRBV5-1 and TRBJ1-3 gives the whole variable domain KAGVTQTPRYLIKTRGQQVTLSCSPISGHRSVSWYQQTPGQGLQFLFEYFSETQRNKGNFPGRFSGRQFSNSRSEMNVSTLELGDSALYLCASSPGQGGNTIYFGEGSWLTVV.

The chain couples TRBV19 to TRBJ2-1, with 8 bases lining up with TRBD2. The junction had 6 bases not matched to a gene; V was cut back by 3 bases and J by 2 bases. The length of the CDR3 is 16 residues. Germline V gene sequence: CDR1 LNHDA, CDR2 SQIVND (reference sequence). The DNA of the CDR3 is TGTGCCAGTAGTATGCTGCCTAGCGGGCCCTACAATGAGCAGTTCTTC. Translating it yields CASSMLPSGPYNEQFF. Full variable domain (missing parts from reference TRBV19 and TRBJ2-1): DGGITQSPKYLFRKEGQNVTLSCEQNLNHDAMYWYRQDPGQGLRLIYYSQIVNDFQKGDIAEGYSVSREKKESFPLTVTSAQKNPTAFYLCASSMLPSGPYNEQFFGPGTRLTVL.

This chain links TRBV30 with TRBJ1-1; a possible D gene is TRBD1 (5 bases). The CDR3 runs 13 residues. Looked up from germline, CDR1 is GTSNPN and CDR2 is SVGIG (reference sequence). The ends were cut back, 2 bases at V and 4 bases at J, with 11 bases in the middle. CDR3 residues: CAWSPGISTEAFF. As DNA, the CDR3 is TGTGCCTGGAGTCCAGGGATAAGCACTGAAGCTTTCTTT.

This clone occurred once. V gene TRBV28 combines with J gene TRBJ1-2; a possible D gene is TRBD1 (6 bases). The CDR3 totals 15 residues. Germline V gene lookup returns CDR1 MDHEN and CDR2 SYDVKM. V dropped 6 bases and J dropped 2 bases, with 16 bases sitting between them. The CDR3 DNA reads TGTGCCAGCAGCTTGGACAGCCTAGGGAACTATGGCTACACCTTC. Residues: CASSLDSLGNYGYTF.

This rearrangement joins TRBV10-3 to TRBJ2-2; 8 bases align to TRBD1. The CDR3 extends over 14 amino acids. The V segment lost 11 bases and the J segment 0 bases; nucleotides outside the gene matches: 5. From germline, CDR1 is ENHRY and CDR2 SYGVKD. The CDR3: CAARQGSNTGELFF. Written as DNA, the CDR3 is TGTGCCGCGAGACAGGGGTCGAACACCGGGGAGCTGTTTTTT.

This chain connects TRBV28 to TRBJ2-1; weak D call: TRBD2 (5 bases). Trimming shortened V by 3 bases and J by 8 bases, and 14 bases separated the two germline ends. This CDR3 region has 14 residues. Germline V lookup: CDR1 MDHEN, CDR2 SYDVKM. The CDR3 is CASSFAWSSHEQFF. CDR3 DNA sequence: TGTGCCAGCAGTTTTGCTTGGTCTAGCCATGAGCAGTTCTTC.

The V gene is TRBV19, the J gene TRBJ2-7, with a weak D call TRBD1 (6 bases). From germline, CDR1 is LNHDA and CDR2 SQIVND (reference sequence). The CDR3 has 16 amino acids. The V end lost 5 bases, the J end lost 0 bases, and 17 bases lay between the germline ends. CDR3 loop: CASSGAWGHRSYEQYF. The CDR3 DNA is TGTGCCAGTAGTGGCGCCTGGGGACACCGCTCCTACGAGCAGTACTTC.

The table lists this clone with a few counts. The chain recombines TRBV6-1 with TRBJ2-5; D perhaps matches TRBD2 (5 bases). CDR3 size: 13 residues. Trimming cost V 4 bases and J 0 bases, with 6 bases left between them. The germline V gene has CDR1 MNHNS and CDR2 SASEGT. The CDR3 loop reads CASSVDYQETQYF. DNA for the CDR3: TGTGCCAGCAGTGTGGACTACCAAGAGACCCAGTACTTC.

The sample holds one count of this clone. The chain joins TRBV27 to TRBJ1-1; D unclear. Germline loops: CDR1 MNHEY, CDR2 SMNVEV (reference sequence). V was trimmed by 3 bases and J by 1 base, leaving 6 bases between them. This CDR3 is 13 amino acids long. The CDR3 loop reads CASSFVANTEAFF. CDR3 bases: TGTGCCAGCAGTTTCGTGGCGAACACTGAAGCTTTCTTT.

A few counts support this clone. The gene calls are TRBV5-6 and TRBJ2-7, with 7 bases fitting TRBD2. V lost 1 base, J lost 5 bases, and 9 bases stayed unmatched. Germline CDR1 is SGHDT and CDR2 is YYEEEE. The CDR3 sequence is 15 residues long. CDR3 region: CASSLRISGDDEQYF. In DNA form, the CDR3 reads TGTGCCAGCAGCTTGAGGATCAGCGGGGACGACGAGCAGTACTTC.